One and the same sample provided the 28 T cell receptor beta chains below, sequenced in a study of T cells in women clearing cervical HPV infection. Only in-frame clones appear in the TCRdb table, and some are missing; sequencing was by immunoSEQ multiplex PCR. Its clone listing holds tens of thousands of clones. Sample: blood buffy coat. These receptors all stem from a woman between 18 and 70 years old with a cervical HPV16 infection that either progressed to CIN3+ or cleared (not recorded which).

With respect to this clone: With the read ending 3 residues before the CDR3 end, the germline J gene is used to fill in that end. The chain links TRBV5-1 to TRBJ2-7; TRBD2 agrees at 9 bases. This CDR3 contains 15 residues. Trimming cost V 4 bases and J 2 bases; bases outside gene matches: 7. Germline loops: CDR1 SGHRS, CDR2 YFSETQ. This CDR3 reads CASSEALAGTYEQYF. CDR3 DNA (partial): TGCGCCAGCAGCGAGGCTCTAGCGGGAACCTACGAG.

Details on this clone: Read data end 3 residues before the CDR3 end; the end is taken from the germline J gene. Other DNA sequences in the same sample also yield this CDR3. The chain has TRBV7-2 and TRBJ2-7; 9 bases are shared with TRBD1. The V segment lost 4 bases and the J segment 3 bases; nucleotides outside the gene matches: 4. This CDR3 has 14 residues. Germline-derived CDR1 and CDR2 are SGHTA and FQGNSA. CDR3 bases read: TGTGCCAGCAGCTCGGGACAGGGCCTCTACGAG. This encodes CASSSGQGLYE. The full CDR3 reads CASSSGQGLYEQYF. Full variable domain (rest looked up from reference TRBV7-2 and TRBJ2-7): GAGVSQSPSNKVTEKGKDVELRCDPISGHTALYWYRQSLGQGLEFLIYFQGNSAPDKSGLPSDRFSAERTGGSVSTLTIQRTQQEDSAVYLCASSSGQGLYEQYFGPGTRLTVT.

In regard to this clone: The CDR3 end falls 3 residues outside the read, so it is completed with the germline J gene. This sequence joins TRBV7-2 and TRBJ2-5; TRBD2 matches 8 bases. V lost 7 bases and J lost 3; bases outside the gene matches: 7. CDR1 SGHTA and CDR2 FQGNSA come from the germline V gene. The CDR3 covers 14 residues. CDR3 DNA (partial): TGTGCCAGCATCCTCCGGGGGGGGAAAGAGACC. It codes for CASILRGGKET. From start to end, the CDR3 is CASILRGGKETQYF.

Note on this clone: With the read ending 3 residues before the CDR3 end, the germline J gene is used to fill in that end. The V and J genes are TRBV7-2 and TRBJ2-6; no firm D call. V gave up 5 bases and J gave up 0 bases, with 5 bases separating them. CDR3 length equals 14 residues. The V gene's germline CDR1 is SGHTA and CDR2 FQGNSA. The CDR3 sequence is CASSQASGANVLTF. The covered CDR3 bases are TGTGCCAGCAGCCAGGCCTCTGGGGCCAACGTC. The full variable domain, its missing parts supplied by reference TRBV7-2 and TRBJ2-6, is GAGVSQSPSNKVTEKGKDVELRCDPISGHTALYWYRQSLGQGLEFLIYFQGNSAPDKSGLPSDRFSAERTGGSVSTLTIQRTQQEDSAVYLCASSQASGANVLTFGAGSRLTVL.

As to this clone: The observed sequence ends 3 residues before the CDR3 terminus, with the missing tail filled in from the germline J gene. The chain combines TRBV12-3 or TRBV12-4 with TRBJ2-5; D unclear. CDR3 length equals 11 residues. With 3 bases removed from V and 4 bases from J, the gap between germline ends came to 3 bases. Partial CDR3 DNA: TGTGCCAGCAGTTTCGGAGAGACC. Amino acids: CASSFGET. In full, the CDR3 is CASSFGETQYF.

With regard to this clone: The sequence runs out 3 residues before the end of the CDR3; the remainder is reconstructed from the germline J gene. The genes are TRBV11-2 and TRBJ1-2, with TRBD1 as a possible D gene (6 bases). The germline gives CDR1 SGHAT, CDR2 FQNNGV. The CDR3 runs 13 residues. The sequenced part of the CDR3 DNA is TGTGCCAGCAGCCAACTACAGGGAGATACC. It encodes CASSQLQGDT. The CDR3, in full, reads CASSQLQGDTYTF.

With regard to this clone: Read data end 3 residues before the CDR3 end; the end is taken from the germline J gene. V gene TRBV7-2 combines with J gene TRBJ2-5, with 7 positions matching TRBD2. V dropped 0 bases and J dropped 1; count of bases not matched to a gene: 8. Germline V lookup: CDR1 SGHTA, CDR2 FQGNSA. This CDR3 spans 17 amino acids. The sequenced CDR3 bases are TGTGCCAGCAGCTTAGCGGGGGGGTCTAGCCCCCAAGAGACC. It is translated as CASSLAGGSSPQET. The complete CDR3 reads CASSLAGGSSPQETQYF.

A note on this clone: The read terminates 3 residues before the CDR3 end, so the remaining end is supplied by the germline J gene. This sequence joins TRBV12-3 or TRBV12-4 and TRBJ2-7; 8 bases match TRBD1. V gave up 4 bases and J gave up 5 bases; unmatched junction bases: 10. The CDR3 contains 15 residues. This chain's CDR3 is CASSSQDRAGDEQYF. The sequenced part of the CDR3 DNA is TGTGCCAGCAGTTCCCAGGACAGGGCAGGGGACGAG.

With respect to this clone: The missing CDR3 end, 3 residues past where the read stops, is filled in from the germline J gene. This chain uses TRBV7-3 with TRBJ2-2, with TRBD2 matching over 8 bases. The trim removed 5 bases at V and 7 bases at J, leaving 6 bases unmatched. The CDR3 runs 14 residues. Germline CDR1 is SGHTA and CDR2 is FQGTGA. The CDR3 DNA, read in part, is TGTGCCAGCAGCCGAGGACTAGCCGGCGGGGAG. Encoded protein: CASSRGLAGGE. The full CDR3 protein is CASSRGLAGGELFF.

With regard to this clone: The read ends 3 residues shy of where the CDR3 ends; the end is completed using the germline J gene. The gene calls are TRBV20-1 and TRBJ2-3; 7 bases line up with TRBD1. The germline V gene encodes CDR1 DFQATT and CDR2 SNEGSKA (reference sequence). The CDR3 covers 16 residues. Germline trimming cut 0 bases from V and 2 bases from J; bases unmatched to any gene: 8. CDR3 amino acids: CSARDLEGGITDTQYF. The CDR3 bases that were read are TGCAGTGCTAGAGATCTCGAAGGGGGCATCACAGATACG.

On this clone itself: The read gets to within 3 residues of the CDR3 end, and the germline J gene fills in the rest. The chain employs TRBV5-5 and TRBJ1-1, with D unclear. V dropped 1 base and J dropped 0 bases, with 7 bases sitting between them. CDR3 length: 14 amino acids. Germline V gives CDR1 SGHKS, CDR2 YYEKEE (reference sequence). The CDR3 region is CASSLLAVNTEAFF. The CDR3 bases that were read are TGTGCCAGCAGCTTGTTGGCAGTGAACACTGAA. Using reference TRBV5-5 and TRBJ1-1 for the parts outside the CDR3, the full variable domain is DAGVTQSPTHLIKTRGQQVTLRCSPISGHKSVSWYQQVLGQGPQFIFQYYEKEERGRGNFPDRFSARQFPNYSSELNVNALLLGDSALYLCASSLLAVNTEAFFGQGTRLTVV.

Comment on this clone: The sequence runs out 3 residues before the end of the CDR3; the remainder is reconstructed from the germline J gene. The V and J genes are TRBV7-9 and TRBJ2-7; 10 bases are shared with TRBD1. J lost 0 bases, V lost 6 bases, and 5 bases had no gene match. The CDR3 has 15 residues. Germline CDR1 reads SEHNR; CDR2 reads FQNEAQ (reference sequence). CDR3 bases read: TGTGCCAGCAGAGCAGGGACAGGGGTCTCCTACGAG. Its translation is CASRAGTGVSYE. The full-length CDR3 reads as CASRAGTGVSYEQYF. Variable domain in full (rest from reference TRBV7-9 and TRBJ2-7): DTGVSQNPRHKITKRGQNVTFRCDPISEHNRLYWYRQTLGQGPEFLTYFQNEAQLEKSRLLSDRFSAERPKGSFSTLEIQRTEQGDSAMYLCASRAGTGVSYEQYFGPGTRLTVT.

A note on this clone: With the read ending 3 residues before the CDR3 end, the germline J gene is used to fill in that end. This chain uses TRBV14 with TRBJ2-3; TRBD1 agrees at 7 bases. This CDR3 is built from 16 residues. Germline trimming cut 0 bases from V and 6 bases from J; bases unmatched to any gene: 9. CDR1 and CDR2 (germline): SGHDN, FVKESK. Incomplete CDR3 DNA: TGTGCCAGCAGCCAAGATTGGAGCAGGGGGTATGATACG. Translation gives CASSQDWSRGYDT. The full CDR3 protein is CASSQDWSRGYDTQYF.

As to this clone: The missing CDR3 end, 3 residues past where the read stops, is filled in from the germline J gene. The chain carries TRBV18 and TRBJ2-5; 8 nucleotides agree with TRBD1. Unmatched junction bases numbered 5, after V lost 4 bases and J lost 4 bases. This CDR3 is built from 14 residues. The germline V gene encodes CDR1 KGHSH and CDR2 LQKENI. This chain's CDR3 is CASSLGQGAETQYF. The DNA read from the CDR3 is TGTGCCAGCTCACTAGGACAGGGCGCAGAGACC.

On this clone itself: The read ends 3 residues shy of where the CDR3 ends; the end is completed using the germline J gene. The chain combines TRBV5-1 with TRBJ1-4; 9 bases line up with TRBD1. The length of the CDR3 is 15 residues. Looked up from germline, CDR1 is SGHRS and CDR2 is YFSETQ. The J segment lost 5 bases and the V segment lost 4 bases, leaving 6 bases of the junction unmatched. The CDR3 DNA, read in part, is TGCGCCAGCAGCGTGCCCGGGACAGGGAATGAAAAA. Protein sequence: CASSVPGTGNEK. The entire CDR3 protein is CASSVPGTGNEKLFF.

Concerning this clone: The sequence runs out 3 residues before the end of the CDR3; the remainder is reconstructed from the germline J gene. V gene TRBV20-1 combines with J gene TRBJ1-6; D gene uncertain. Between the trimmed V and J ends, which lost 6 bases and 0 bases, there was a span of 15 bases. The V gene's germline CDR1 is DFQATT and CDR2 SNEGSKA (reference sequence). The CDR3 is 16 amino acids. The CDR3 bases that were read are TGCAGTGCCCTAGCTGGGCAGAGCTCCTATAATTCACCC. It encodes CSALAGQSSYNSP. In full, the CDR3 reads CSALAGQSSYNSPLHF.

Of note for this clone: The CDR3 end lies 3 residues beyond the end of the read and is filled in from the germline J gene. The chain combines TRBV7-9 with TRBJ2-7; D remains ambiguous. V lost 0 bases and J lost 1, with 4 bases in between. Germline CDR1 reads SEHNR; CDR2 reads FQNEAQ (reference sequence). This CDR3 is built from 13 residues. CDR3 DNA (partial): TGTGCCAGCAGCTTAGCCTTATCCTACGAG. Encoded protein: CASSLALSYE. The whole CDR3 sequence reads CASSLALSYEQYF.

Worth noting for this clone: The read ends 3 residues shy of where the CDR3 ends; the end is completed using the germline J gene. V and J are TRBV7-9 and TRBJ2-1, with 9 bases fitting TRBD2. Germline V gives CDR1 SEHNR, CDR2 FQNEAQ (reference sequence). Germline trimming cut 0 bases from V and 9 bases from J; bases unmatched to any gene: 6. The CDR3 extends over 15 amino acids. Incomplete CDR3 DNA: TGTGCCAGCAGCTTAGCCGCGGGAGGGCCGGGTGAG. As protein: CASSLAAGGPGE. The entire CDR3 reads CASSLAAGGPGEQFF.

About this clone itself: The read halts 3 residues ahead of the CDR3 end, with the missing end drawn from the germline J gene. This chain connects TRBV11-2 to TRBJ2-7; no reliable D call. The CDR3 is 14 amino acids. Per germline, CDR1 SGHAT and CDR2 FQNNGV. V lost 2 bases to trimming and J lost 0 bases, with 8 bases between them. The chain's CDR3 is CASSLRSSSYEQYF. Partial CDR3 DNA: TGTGCCAGCAGCTTACGGTCAAGCTCCTACGAG. The full variable domain, in which reference TRBV11-2 and TRBJ2-7 provide the parts outside the CDR3, is EAGVAQSPRYKIIEKRQSVAFWCNPISGHATLYWYQQILGQGPKLLIQFQNNGVVDDSQLPKDRFSAERLKGVDSTLKIQPAKLEDSAVYLCASSLRSSSYEQYFGPGTRLTVT.

In the case of this clone: The observed sequence ends 3 residues before the CDR3 terminus, with the missing tail filled in from the germline J gene. The rearrangement links TRBV18 to TRBJ2-3; 12 bases fit TRBD2. V dropped 6 bases and J dropped 6; count of bases not matched to a gene: 13. The CDR3 consists of 17 residues. Germline V lookup: CDR1 KGHSH, CDR2 LQKENI. The CDR3 protein is CASSPGGLAGFGDTQYF. The covered CDR3 bases are TGTGCCAGCTCCCCCGGTGGACTAGCGGGATTTGGGGATACG.

Comment on this clone: The read is 3 residues too short to cover the CDR3 end, so that end is filled in from the germline J gene. The chain combines TRBV20-1 with TRBJ1-2; 8 bases map to TRBD1. Germline V CDR1 and CDR2: DFQATT, SNEGSKA (reference sequence). The J segment lost 5 bases and the V segment lost 4 bases, leaving 6 bases of the junction unmatched. This CDR3 is 13 amino acids long. Partial CDR3 DNA: TGCAGTGCTACAGGGGGCATTCGGTATGGC. This codes for CSATGGIRYG. The entire CDR3 sequence reads CSATGGIRYGYTF.

A remark on this clone: The observed sequence ends 3 residues before the CDR3 terminus, with the missing tail filled in from the germline J gene. This sequence joins TRBV2 and TRBJ1-2; TRBD1 is a possible D gene (5 bases). Germline V gene sequence: CDR1 SNHLY, CDR2 FYNNEI. Between the trimmed V and J ends, which lost 1 base and 4 bases, there was a span of 10 bases. CDR3 length equals 14 residues. The chain's CDR3 is CASSEVRQSYGYTF. The DNA read from the CDR3 is TGTGCCAGCAGTGAAGTACGACAGTCCTATGGC.

Note on this clone: The CDR3 goes on 3 residues after the read ends, and that part is filled in from the germline J gene. The chain joins TRBV7-6 to TRBJ2-4; TRBD1 agrees at 7 bases. This CDR3 is built from 14 residues. V shed 6 bases and J 5 bases; nucleotides not matched to a gene: 7. Germline assignment: CDR1 SGHVS and CDR2 FNYEAQ. The CDR3 loop reads CASSPGTVENIQYF. CDR3 DNA, as far as it was read: TGTGCCAGCAGTCCGGGGACAGTTGAAAACATT.

With respect to this clone: From the germline J gene comes the end of the CDR3, since the read stops 3 residues before it. V and J are TRBV7-9 and TRBJ2-3, with TRBD2 matching over 10 bases. CDR3 length: 14 residues. Germline-derived CDR1 and CDR2 are SEHNR and FQNEAQ (reference sequence). Trimming at V came to 6 bases and at J to 5 bases, leaving 5 bases not matched to a gene. CDR3 sequence: CASSWSSGGDTQYF. The sequenced part of the CDR3 DNA is TGTGCCAGCAGTTGGTCTAGCGGGGGAGATACG.

CDR3 DNA, as far as it was read: TGTGCCAGCAGTGAAGAACCCCTGAGCGCTTCACCG. Protein sequence: CASSEEPLSASP. The CDR3 in its entirety is CASSEEPLSASPLFF. V is TRBV2 and J is TRBJ2-2; D remains ambiguous. The read comes to an end 3 residues before the CDR3 does, leaving the germline J gene to fill in the end. The CDR3 is 15 amino acids. Per the germline V gene, CDR1 is SNHLY and CDR2 is FYNNEI.

As for this clone: The read halts 3 residues ahead of the CDR3 end, with the missing end drawn from the germline J gene. The chain combines TRBV11-2 with TRBJ2-5, with D unresolved. Deletions cut 4 bases from V and 1 base from J, with 10 bases between. Germline CDR1 reads SGHAT; CDR2 reads FQNNGV. The CDR3 length is 14 residues. Here the CDR3 reads CASSSTYVQETQYF. The DNA read from the CDR3 is TGTGCCAGCAGCTCGACATACGTCCAAGAGACC.

For this clone: The read ends 3 residues before the CDR3 terminus; that terminus is restored from the germline J gene. The V and J genes are TRBV30 and TRBJ2-2; 8 bases are shared with TRBD1. The length of the CDR3 is 13 residues. In germline, CDR1 is GTSNPN, CDR2 SVGIG (reference sequence). The sequenced CDR3 bases are TGTGCCTGGAGTCAGGGGGCGCAAGAAAAG. Translation: CAWSQGAQEK. The CDR3 as a whole reads CAWSQGAQEKLFF.

With respect to this clone: The CDR3 end lies 3 residues beyond the end of the read and is filled in from the germline J gene. V and J are TRBV7-9 and TRBJ2-2; maybe TRBD1 (5 bases). The CDR3 contains 15 residues. Germline CDR1 SEHNR, CDR2 FQNEAQ (reference sequence). The CDR3 bases that were read are TGTGCCAGCAGCTTAGGGACACCTAATAATTCACCG. This encodes CASSLGTPNNSP. The CDR3 as a whole reads CASSLGTPNNSPLFF. The full variable domain, with the rest looked up from reference TRBV7-9 and TRBJ2-2, is DTGVSQNPRHKITKRGQNVTFRCDPISEHNRLYWYRQTLGQGPEFLTYFQNEAQLEKSRLLSDRFSAERPKGSFSTLEIQRTEQGDSAMYLCASSLGTPNNSPLFFGEGSRLTVL.